This entry features one T cell receptor beta chain sequence. Antigen: not known. Assay used: immunoSEQ multiplex PCR; TCRdb lists only in-frame clones, some missing. The sample has under 250,000 clones, approximately 90% seen once. The CDR3 has 16 amino acids. With 2 bases removed from V and 0 bases from J, the gap between germline ends came to 11 bases. Germline V gene sequence: CDR1 GTSNPN, CDR2 SVGIG (reference sequence). Separate from the approximately 670-subject first cohort was the approximately 130-subject validation cohort, to which the donors belonged. The sample comes from a study of cytomegalovirus exposure and HLA in healthy donors. Study results and caveats: Cytomegalovirus association was listed for 150 to 200 TCR beta chains. It was confirmed in vitro that a few of the CMV-associated chains were specific for CMV antigens.

The sample comprised PBMCs. The chain couples TRBV30 to TRBJ2-6, with D tentatively TRBD2 (5 bases). This clonotype was obtained from a woman under 30 in good health and CMV-seronegative. The CDR3 bases are TGTGCCTGGAGTATCGGGGATGTCTCTGGGGCCAACGTCCTGACTTTC. Translating gives CAWSIGDVSGANVLTF.